Presented here are 14 T cell receptor beta chains from one specimen sequenced in a study of regulatory T cells in long-lasting Graves disease. The time point: persistent/refractory GD, antithyroid drugs over 5 years with positive TRAb. Construction of the TCR library relied on RNA isolated from PBMCs. According to the study, TCR beta libraries were built with iRepertoire HTBI primers and CDR3-region Arm-PCR. TCRdb re-called the multiplex PCR reads with MiXCR, one entry per CDR3 protein. Among under 500,000 distinct CDR3 sequences listed, around 21% were seen once. The specimen was peripheral blood mononuclear cells (PBMCs), collected when the disease was refractory, from a patient treated with antithyroid drugs. The receptor set was obtained from a female donor with Graves disease.

Points on this clonotype: With a much larger clone just one base away, this may be a read error. The CDR3 carries no conserved terminal phenylalanine or tryptophan, so it likely arises from a read error. The rearrangement uses TRBV15 and TRBJ1-2; D unclear. Germline values: CDR1 LNHNV, CDR2 YYDKDF (reference sequence). The CDR3 runs to 13 residues. Trimming removed 3 bases at V and 4 bases at J, with 9 bases between. The CDR3 reads CATSSGGRYGYTL. CDR3 bases: TGTGCCACCAGCAGTGGCGGTCGCTATGGCTACACCCTC.

This clonotype was counted a few times. The chain uses TRBV29-1 and TRBJ1-5; 7 positions match TRBD1. The germline V gene has CDR1 SQVTM and CDR2 ANQGSEA. The junction had 5 bases not matched to a gene; V was cut back by 6 bases and J by 3 bases. The CDR3 sequence is 13 residues long. DNA for the CDR3: TGCAGCGTCCAGACAGGGAACAATCAGCCCCAGCATTTT. It translates to CSVQTGNNQPQHF.

This clonotype was detected ten times or more. The chain has TRBV30 and TRBJ2-5, with D perhaps matching TRBD1 (6 bases). Germline V lookup: CDR1 GTSNPN, CDR2 SVGIG (reference sequence). CDR3 length: 12 amino acids. Trimming took off 5 bases at V and 2 bases at J, with 9 bases between the two ends. CDR3 coding DNA: TGTGCCTGGGAGAGGGGGCAAGAGACCCAGTACTTC. As protein: CAWERGQETQYF. The full variable domain, its missing parts supplied by reference TRBV30 and TRBJ2-5, is SQTIHQWPATLVQPVGSPLSLECTVEGTSNPNLYWYRQAAGRGLQLLFYSVGIGQISSEVPQNLSASRPQDRQFILSSKKLLLSDSGFYLCAWERGQETQYFGPGTRLLVL.

This chain uses TRBV6-1 with TRBJ1-5, with TRBD1 as a possible D gene (5 bases). Germline-derived CDR1 and CDR2 are MNHNS and SASEGT. CDR3 length equals 14 residues. Deletions cut 6 bases from V and 5 bases from J, with 14 bases between. CDR3 sequence (DNA): TGTGCCAGCAGCGCGGGACGGCTTTATCAGCCCCAGCATTTT. Amino acid sequence: CASSAGRLYQPQHF.

In this sample, this clonotype turned up many times. The chain couples TRBV5-6 to TRBJ1-2; tentative D call: TRBD1 (5 bases). Germline CDR1 reads SGHDT; CDR2 reads YYEEEE. V gave up 6 bases and J gave up 4 bases, with 16 bases separating them. The CDR3 has 14 residues. CDR3 amino acids: CASKTGEYLYGYTF. CDR3 nucleotide sequence: TGTGCCAGCAAAACGGGGGAATACCTCTATGGCTACACCTTC.

In its sample, this clonotype was seen many times. The chain joins TRBV12-3 or TRBV12-4 to TRBJ2-5, with D perhaps TRBD2 (6 bases). Trimming cost V 5 bases and J 5 bases, with 21 bases left between them. The CDR3 loop spans 16 amino acids. CDR3 bases: TGTGCCAGCAGTCCACATTGGAGGGTGGGATGGGAGACCCAGTACTTC. Protein: CASSPHWRVGWETQYF.

This clonotype was counted ten times or more. Sequence at one end of the junction differs from germline and may be a read error. This chain uses TRBV3-1 with TRBJ2-5, with 12 bases lining up with TRBD2. CDR3 size: 16 residues. Looked up from germline, CDR1 is LGHDT and CDR2 is YNNKEL (reference sequence). The CDR3 bases are TGTGCCAACAGCCAAGAAGGACTAGCGGGACAAGAGACCCAGTACTTC. This translates into CANSQEGLAGQETQYF.

This clonotype was counted a few times. This chain connects TRBV7-2 to TRBJ2-7; D is uncertain. Germline CDR1 reads SGHTA; CDR2 reads FQGNSA. There are 13 residues in the CDR3. Between the trimmed V and J ends, which lost 7 bases and 4 bases, there was a span of 14 bases. The CDR3 protein is CASTAGSSYEQYF. The CDR3 DNA reads as TGTGCCAGCACCGCCGGGTCCTCGTACGAGCAGTACTTC.

This clonotype has just a few counts. The genes are TRBV20-1 and TRBJ1-1; TRBD1 is a possible D gene (5 bases). CDR1 and CDR2 (germline): DFQATT, SNEGSKA (reference sequence). The CDR3 loop spans 11 amino acids. The CDR3 bases are TGCAGCGCCGGACAAATCGGCGAAGCTTTCTTT. The encoded protein is CSAGQIGEAFF.

In its sample, this clonotype was seen many times. The gene calls are TRBV12-3 or TRBV12-4 and TRBJ2-7; 11 bases fit TRBD2. Unmatched junction bases numbered 6, after V lost 7 bases and J lost 4 bases. CDR3 length equals 14 residues. The CDR3 DNA sequence: TGTGCCAGCACCCTTAGCGGGAGGGCTTACGAGCAGTACTTC. It codes for CASTLSGRAYEQYF.

This chain uses TRBV14 with TRBJ1-6; the D is unclear. The CDR3 is made up of 16 amino acids. Germline V gene lookup returns CDR1 SGHDN and CDR2 FVKESK. V was shortened by 1 base and J by 7 bases, with 14 bases between the two germline ends. The CDR3 DNA is TGTGCCAGCAGCCAAGTCCGGCAGAGCCTGAATTCACCCCTCCACTTT. It codes for CASSQVRQSLNSPLHF.

This chain uses TRBV7-3 with TRBJ2-1, with D possibly matching TRBD1 (5 bases). The CDR3 contains 16 residues. Germline CDR1 is SGHTA and CDR2 is FQGTGA. V was clipped by 5 bases and J by 2 bases, with 16 bases between them. The CDR3 loop is CASSHGSRVTYNEQFF. The CDR3 DNA sequence: TGTGCCAGCAGCCACGGGTCCAGGGTAACCTACAATGAGCAGTTCTTC.

This clonotype was observed a few times. The chain carries TRBV24-1 and TRBJ2-2; 7 positions agree with TRBD1. V lost 3 bases to trimming and J lost 4 bases; unmatched junction nucleotides: 13. There are 18 residues in the CDR3. Looked up from germline, CDR1 is KGHDR and CDR2 is SFDVKD. The CDR3 DNA reads TGTGCCACCAGTGATCCCGGTTGGACAGGTGATCGCACCGGGGAGCTGTTTTTT. Its translation: CATSDPGWTGDRTGELFF.

As regards this clonotype: Since a much larger clone is just one base distant, this may be a read error. The J gene is TRBJ1-2, the V gene TRBV30; maybe TRBD1 (5 bases). Germline loops: CDR1 GTSNPN, CDR2 SVGIG (reference sequence). The CDR3 is made up of 12 amino acids. CDR3: CTDSVVYAGYTF. In DNA form, the CDR3 reads TGTACCGACAGTGTGGTATATGCTGGCTACACCTTC.